These T cell receptor beta chains were read from a single sample in a study of T cells in Graves' hyperthyroidism and ophthalmopathy. TCRdb reprocessed the multiplex PCR reads via MiXCR and lists one record per CDR3 protein. Here the sample spans 500,000 to 750,000 distinct CDR3 sequences, about half being singletons. The specimen sequenced was peripheral blood or thyroid tissue (not recorded which). These receptors were collected from a woman aged 18 to 35 with Graves' hyperthyroidism. CDR3s include the opening cysteine and the closing phenylalanine or tryptophan. Each record gives: CDR3 protein, CDR3 DNA, clone size, D gene, V gene, J gene. D genes are given only for firm matches. The size field is filled for only some rows; it gives once, few, many or a size class.

CDR3aa: CRASGGGGTNEKLFF
CDR3nt: TGCAGAGCTTCCGGAGGGGGGGGAACTAATGAAAAACTGTTTTTT
abundance: -
d_gene: -
v_gene: TRBV20-1
j_gene: TRBJ1-4

CDR3aa: CATKEGEQFF
CDR3nt: TGTGCCACTAAAGAGGGGGAGCAGTTCTTC
abundance: -
d_gene: -
v_gene: TRBV6-1
j_gene: TRBJ2-1

CDR3aa: CASRTAGTGELFF
CDR3nt: TGTGCCAGCCGGACGGCCGGAACCGGGGAGCTGTTTTTT
abundance: -
d_gene: -
v_gene: TRBV6-4
j_gene: TRBJ2-2

CDR3aa: CASDQGIEKLFF
CDR3nt: TGTGCCAGTGATCAGGGGATTGAAAAACTGTTTTTT
abundance: -
d_gene: -
v_gene: TRBV2
j_gene: TRBJ1-4

CDR3aa: CSARLHRGRDGYTF
CDR3nt: TGCAGTGCTAGATTACACAGGGGTCGAGACGGCTACACCTTC
abundance: many
d_gene: TRBD1
v_gene: TRBV20-1
j_gene: TRBJ1-2

CDR3aa: CSVGGTSGQPQHF
CDR3nt: TGCAGCGTTGGAGGGACTAGCGGGCAGCCCCAGCATTTT
abundance: -
d_gene: -
v_gene: TRBV29-1
j_gene: TRBJ1-5

CDR3aa: CASSLGVVNSPLHF
CDR3nt: TGCGCCAGCAGCTTGGGAGTAGTTAATTCACCCCTCCACTTT
abundance: many
d_gene: -
v_gene: TRBV5-1
j_gene: TRBJ1-6

CDR3aa: CVLGRGQPQHF
CDR3nt: TGCGTCCTAGGCAGGGGGCAGCCCCAGCATTTT
abundance: -
d_gene: TRBD1
v_gene: TRBV29-1
j_gene: TRBJ1-5

CDR3aa: CASSTVPNTEELFF
CDR3nt: TGTGCCAGTAGTACCGTTCCAAACACCGAGGAGCTGTTTTTT
abundance: -
d_gene: -
v_gene: TRBV7-3
j_gene: TRBJ2-2

CDR3aa: CASSPGRTYEQYF
CDR3nt: TGTGCCAGCAGCCCCGGGAGAACCTACGAGCAGTACTTC
abundance: -
d_gene: -
v_gene: TRBV7-3
j_gene: TRBJ2-7

CDR3aa: CSAAGGSYGELFF
CDR3nt: TGCAGTGCTGCAGGGGGCTCCTACGGGGAGCTGTTTTTT
abundance: -
d_gene: TRBD1
v_gene: TRBV20-1
j_gene: TRBJ2-2

CDR3aa: CASSLRDQRVSGANVLTF
CDR3nt: TGTGCCAGCAGCTTAAGGGACCAAAGGGTCTCTGGGGCCAACGTCCTGACTTTC
abundance: -
d_gene: -
v_gene: TRBV7-9
j_gene: TRBJ2-6

CDR3aa: CSVEGGEIQETQYF
CDR3nt: TGCAGCGTTGAAGGTGGTGAGATCCAAGAGACCCAGTACTTC
abundance: -
d_gene: -
v_gene: TRBV29-1
j_gene: TRBJ2-5

CDR3aa: CASSVSGPSYEQYF
CDR3nt: TGTGCCAGCAGTGTTTCAGGACCCTCCTACGAGCAGTACTTC
abundance: -
d_gene: -
v_gene: TRBV2
j_gene: TRBJ2-7

CDR3aa: CASSQGAQGQETQYF
CDR3nt: TGCGCCAGCAGCCAAGGCGCGCAGGGACAAGAGACCCAGTACTTC
abundance: -
d_gene: -
v_gene: TRBV4-3
j_gene: TRBJ2-5

CDR3aa: CASTTGTYEQYF
CDR3nt: TGTGCCAGCACAACCGGGACGTACGAGCAGTACTTC
abundance: -
d_gene: -
v_gene: TRBV25-1
j_gene: TRBJ2-7

CDR3aa: CASSPFLLAGIETQYF
CDR3nt: TGTGCCAGCAGCCCTTTTTTACTAGCGGGAATTGAGACCCAGTACTTC
abundance: few
d_gene: TRBD2
v_gene: TRBV7-3
j_gene: TRBJ2-5

CDR3aa: CASSLETDTQYF
CDR3nt: TGCGCCAGCAGCTTAGAAACAGATACGCAGTATTTT
abundance: many
d_gene: -
v_gene: TRBV5-1
j_gene: TRBJ2-3

CDR3aa: CASSSRLAGRDHYEQYF
CDR3nt: TGTGCCAGCAGCTCCCGACTAGCGGGACGGGACCACTACGAGCAGTACTTC
abundance: many
d_gene: TRBD2
v_gene: TRBV7-9
j_gene: TRBJ2-7

CDR3aa: CASSQTNTKAFF
CDR3nt: TGTGCCAGCAGCCAAACGAACACTAAAGCTTTCTTT
abundance: -
d_gene: -
v_gene: TRBV4-2
j_gene: TRBJ1-1

CDR3aa: CASITGSNYGYTF
CDR3nt: TGTGCCAGCATAACAGGCTCTAACTATGGCTACACCTTC
abundance: many
d_gene: -
v_gene: TRBV6-1
j_gene: TRBJ1-2

CDR3aa: CASSAETGSQETQHF
CDR3nt: TGTGCCAGCAGCGCCGAGACAGGGTCTCAAGAGACCCAGCATTTT
abundance: -
d_gene: TRBD1
v_gene: TRBV7-2
j_gene: TRBJ1-5

CDR3aa: CASSERTATNEKLFF
CDR3nt: TGTGCCAGCAGTGAAAGGACAGCAACTAATGAAAAACTGTTTTTT
abundance: -
d_gene: -
v_gene: TRBV2
j_gene: TRBJ1-4

CDR3aa: CAISYSLGDLSGNTIYF
CDR3nt: TGTGCCATCAGTTACTCGCTCGGTGATCTCTCTGGAAACACCATATATTTT
abundance: -
d_gene: -
v_gene: TRBV6-5
j_gene: TRBJ1-3

CDR3aa: CASSVAGQLNTGELFF
CDR3nt: TGTGCCAGCAGCGTAGCGGGACAGCTGAACACCGGGGAGCTGTTTTTT
abundance: many
d_gene: TRBD1
v_gene: TRBV9
j_gene: TRBJ2-2

CDR3aa: CASSFPGPGELFF
CDR3nt: TGTGCCAGCAGTTTCCCAGGTCCCGGGGAGCTGTTTTTT
abundance: many
d_gene: -
v_gene: TRBV12-3/TRBV12-4
j_gene: TRBJ2-2

CDR3aa: CASSLPRAGLPTGELFF
CDR3nt: TGTGCCAGCAGCCTACCAAGGGCGGGATTACCCACCGGGGAGCTGTTTTTT
abundance: many
d_gene: -
v_gene: TRBV9
j_gene: TRBJ2-2

CDR3aa: CASRPRGAWGVSGKLFF
CDR3nt: TGTGCCAGCAGGCCCAGGGGGGCGTGGGGCGTTTCGGGAAAACTGTTTTTT
abundance: -
d_gene: TRBD1
v_gene: TRBV2
j_gene: TRBJ1-4

CDR3aa: CASSYPPSGRRATGELFF
CDR3nt: TGTGCCAGCAGTTACCCCCCTAGCGGTAGGCGAGCCACCGGGGAGCTGTTTTTT
abundance: few
d_gene: TRBD2
v_gene: TRBV6-2/TRBV6-3
j_gene: TRBJ2-2

CDR3aa: CSVGLAYEQYF
CDR3nt: TGCAGCGTTGGACTCGCCTACGAGCAGTACTTC
abundance: many
d_gene: -
v_gene: TRBV29-1
j_gene: TRBJ2-7

CDR3aa: CASSQAGPTAAFWSLGENEQYF
CDR3nt: TGTGCCAGCAGCCAAGCGGGTCCCACGGCGGCATTTTGGAGCCTCGGGGAAAACGAGCAGTACTTC
abundance: -
d_gene: -
v_gene: TRBV7-9
j_gene: TRBJ2-7

CDR3aa: CASSSQAELFF
CDR3nt: TGTGCCAGCAGCTCCCAGGCGGAGCTGTTTTTT
abundance: -
d_gene: -
v_gene: TRBV12-3/TRBV12-4
j_gene: TRBJ2-2

CDR3aa: CATKGANYNEQFF
CDR3nt: TGTGCCACCAAGGGGGCAAACTACAATGAGCAGTTCTTC
abundance: -
d_gene: TRBD1
v_gene: TRBV24-1
j_gene: TRBJ2-1

CDR3aa: CASSYSRTSGFRGETQYF
CDR3nt: TGTGCCAGCAGTTACTCCCGGACTAGCGGGTTCCGGGGTGAGACCCAGTACTTC
abundance: -
d_gene: TRBD2
v_gene: TRBV6-5
j_gene: TRBJ2-5

CDR3aa: CASVNRGENTEAFF
CDR3nt: TGTGCCAGTGTAAACAGGGGGGAGAACACTGAAGCTTTCTTT
abundance: -
d_gene: TRBD1
v_gene: TRBV19
j_gene: TRBJ1-1

CDR3aa: CASREGGNLNTEAFF
CDR3nt: TGTGCCAGCAGGGAGGGCGGAAATTTGAACACTGAAGCTTTCTTT
abundance: many
d_gene: -
v_gene: TRBV2
j_gene: TRBJ1-1